This TCR beta chain was retrieved from a study of regulatory T cells in long-lasting Graves disease. Libraries of TCR beta came from iRepertoire HTBI primers plus Arm-PCR of CDR3 regions. In TCRdb, the multiplex PCR reads were re-called with MiXCR into one record per CDR3 protein. The table includes approximately 300,000 distinct CDR3 sequences, roughly 18% detected once. Time point described: newly diagnosed GD, antithyroid drugs for less than 3 months. RNA isolated from PBMCs was used to make the TCR library. An endocrinology department in Xi'an, China, supplied the patients. This clonotype was counted a few times. The TCR comes from a female donor with Graves disease. Sequences were derived from peripheral blood mononuclear cells (PBMCs), sampled at new diagnosis, from a patient treated with antithyroid drugs.

The CDR3 is CASSPTGTGADEQYF. The CDR3 bases are TGTGCCAGCAGCCCCACCGGGACAGGGGCCGACGAGCAGTACTTC. The chain is built from TRBV7-3 and TRBJ2-7; TRBD1 aligns across 10 bases. CDR1 is SGHTA, CDR2 FQGTGA, per germline. The CDR3 runs to 15 residues. The V and J ends lost 5 bases and 5 bases, in that order; junction bases with no gene match: 9.